The 15 T cell receptor beta chains listed next were all sequenced from one sample in a study of cytomegalovirus exposure and HLA in healthy donors. Assay used: immunoSEQ multiplex PCR; TCRdb lists only in-frame clones, some missing. Here the sample spans around 150,000 clones, approximately 88% being singletons. Material: PBMCs. All receptors derive from a woman aged 18-29 years in good health and CMV-seropositive.

The chain has TRBV7-3 and TRBJ2-7, with D perhaps matching TRBD2 (6 bases). CDR3 length: 16 residues. V was clipped by 0 bases and J by 2 bases, with 14 bases between them. Germline CDR1 is SGHTA and CDR2 is FQGTGA. Here the CDR3 reads CASSLTPPSDTYEQYF. The CDR3 DNA is TGTGCCAGCAGCTTAACCCCTCCTAGCGACACCTACGAGCAGTACTTC.

The V and J genes are TRBV7-3 and TRBJ1-1, with D unclear. The CDR3 is made up of 13 amino acids. Between the trimmed V and J ends, which lost 2 bases and 2 bases, there was a span of 6 bases. The germline gives CDR1 SGHTA, CDR2 FQGTGA. The CDR3 region is CASSLLTNTEAFF. CDR3 DNA sequence: TGTGCCAGCAGCTTATTGACAAACACTGAAGCTTTCTTT.

This chain's CDR3 is CASSPEITSPSSYNEQFF. CDR3 nucleotides: TGCGCCAGCAGCCCAGAAATTACTAGCCCCAGCTCCTACAATGAGCAGTTCTTC. V usage is TRBV4-1 and J usage is TRBJ2-1; perhaps TRBD2 as D (6 bases). The CDR3 spans 18 residues. Trimming pared 4 bases from V and 0 bases from J, leaving 19 bases between. In germline, CDR1 is MGHRA, CDR2 YSYEKL.

The CDR3 bases are TGCGCCAGCAGCTCAGGGACAGGCGACTACGAGCAGTACTTC. Protein product: CASSSGTGDYEQYF. This chain uses TRBV5-1 with TRBJ2-7; TRBD1 matches 8 bases. Germline CDR1 is SGHRS and CDR2 is YFSETQ. The CDR3 length is 14 residues. V dropped 3 bases and J dropped 3; count of bases not matched to a gene: 5. The full variable domain, in which reference TRBV5-1 and TRBJ2-7 provide the parts outside the CDR3, is KAGVTQTPRYLIKTRGQQVTLSCSPISGHRSVSWYQQTPGQGLQFLFEYFSETQRNKGNFPGRFSGRQFSNSRSEMNVSTLELGDSALYLCASSSGTGDYEQYFGPGTRLTVT.

V is TRBV7-9 and J is TRBJ2-7; weak D call: TRBD1 (6 bases). V was clipped by 2 bases and J by 2 bases, with 16 bases between them. The CDR3 totals 16 residues. Germline CDR1 is SEHNR and CDR2 is FQNEAQ (reference sequence). The CDR3 DNA follows: TGTGCCAGCAGCTTATTCGGTGACAGGCTCGCCTACGAGCAGTACTTC. It specifies CASSLFGDRLAYEQYF. Full variable domain (rest looked up from reference TRBV7-9 and TRBJ2-7): DTGVSQNPRHKITKRGQNVTFRCDPISEHNRLYWYRQTLGQGPEFLTYFQNEAQLEKSRLLSDRFSAERPKGSFSTLEIQRTEQGDSAMYLCASSLFGDRLAYEQYFGPGTRLTVT.

The chain carries TRBV9 and TRBJ2-7; 9 bases match TRBD2. Germline assignment: CDR1 SGDLS and CDR2 YYNGEE. The CDR3 runs to 14 residues. V was clipped by 0 bases and J by 2 bases; unmatched bases: 0. CDR3 in DNA: TGTGCCAGCAGCGTAGTAGCGGGGGCCTACGAGCAGTACTTC. Protein: CASSVVAGAYEQYF.

This clone was seen once. The chain is built from TRBV30 and TRBJ2-7, with D unresolved. Germline V lookup: CDR1 GTSNPN, CDR2 SVGIG (reference sequence). V was pared by 0 bases and J by 4 bases, with 16 bases between. The CDR3 runs 15 residues. CDR3 DNA: TGTGCCTGGAGTGTTTTTGGCCCGTCCATGTACGAGCAGTACTTC. Protein: CAWSVFGPSMYEQYF.

This rearrangement joins TRBV11-3 to TRBJ2-7; 7 nucleotides line up with TRBD2. J gave up 2 bases and V 7 bases, and 11 bases lay outside the gene matches. Germline V lookup: CDR1 SGHNT, CDR2 YENEEA. This CDR3 spans 15 amino acids. CDR3 DNA sequence: TGTGCCAGCACCGGAGGCGCGGGAGCGGCCTACGAGCAGTACTTC. The encoded protein is CASTGGAGAAYEQYF.

The chain combines TRBV5-1 with TRBJ2-1; 14 nucleotides agree with TRBD2. Looked up from germline, CDR1 is SGHRS and CDR2 is YFSETQ. Germline trimming cut 0 bases from V and 9 bases from J; bases unmatched to any gene: 8. The CDR3 covers 17 residues. CDR3 in DNA: TGCGCCAGCAGCTTGGCCAGACTAGCGGGAGGGCCCAGTGAGCAGTTCTTC. It yields the protein CASSLARLAGGPSEQFF.

The J gene is TRBJ1-1, the V gene TRBV27; possible D gene TRBD1, 5 bases. The CDR3 length is 14 residues. Germline CDR1 MNHEY, CDR2 SMNVEV (reference sequence). V was pared by 2 bases and J by 5 bases, with 12 bases between. This chain's CDR3 is CASSLGTGRTEAFF. The CDR3 nucleotides read TGTGCCAGCAGTTTAGGGACTGGGAGAACTGAAGCTTTCTTT.

This chain uses TRBV7-9 with TRBJ2-1; weak D call: TRBD2 (6 bases). Germline V gene data show CDR1 as SEHNR and CDR2 as FQNEAQ (reference sequence). The V and J ends lost 5 bases and 2 bases respectively, with 16 bases between them. The CDR3 runs 16 residues. Here the CDR3 DNA reads TGTGCCAGCAGCGACGAGAGGCGGGAAACCTACAATGAGCAGTTCTTC. The encoded protein is CASSDERRETYNEQFF.

J is TRBJ1-1 and V is TRBV9; TRBD1 aligns across 8 bases. Germline V lookup: CDR1 SGDLS, CDR2 YYNGEE. The CDR3 sequence is 14 residues long. Unmatched junction bases numbered 3, after V lost 4 bases and J lost 1 base. The CDR3 nucleotides read TGTGCCAGCAGCTGGGGACAGGCGAACACTGAAGCTTTCTTT. Translation: CASSWGQANTEAFF. The whole variable domain, remainder taken from reference TRBV9 and TRBJ1-1, is DSGVTQTPKHLITATGQRVTLRCSPRSGDLSVYWYQQSLDQGLQFLIQYYNGEERAKGNILERFSAQQFPDLHSELNLSSLELGDSALYFCASSWGQANTEAFFGQGTRLTVV.

The rearrangement links TRBV11-3 to TRBJ2-3, with 12 positions matching TRBD2. Germline V gene lookup returns CDR1 SGHNT and CDR2 YENEEA. This CDR3 has 16 amino acids. J was trimmed by 4 bases and V by 3 bases; bases with no gene match: 5. The CDR3 reads CASSFRLAGVSDTQYF. CDR3 sequence (DNA): TGTGCCAGCAGCTTCCGACTAGCGGGAGTTTCAGATACGCAGTATTTT.

This clone came up a few times. The chain combines TRBV5-1 with TRBJ2-7, with D possibly TRBD2 on 8 matching bases. CDR1 and CDR2 from the germline V gene are SGHRS and YFSETQ. Between the trimmed V and J ends, which lost 3 bases and 7 bases, there was a span of 20 bases. The CDR3 extends over 15 amino acids. The CDR3 loop reads CASSWNPGQRGEQYF. The CDR3 region has the DNA TGCGCCAGCAGCTGGAACCCGGGACAGCGGGGGGAGCAGTACTTC.

The chain has TRBV5-1 and TRBJ2-5, with D possibly being TRBD2 (6 bases). V lost 1 base, J lost 5 bases, and 18 bases lay in between. The CDR3 runs 16 residues. CDR1 and CDR2 from the germline V gene are SGHRS and YFSETQ. CDR3 DNA: TGCGCCAGCAGCTTGTTCGGAAGGGCGGGAAGGGAGACCCAGTACTTC. It codes for CASSLFGRAGRETQYF.